The T cell receptor (beta chain) under discussion was sequenced for a study of T-cell memory formation after mild COVID-19. TCRdb re-analysed the 5' RACE reads in MiXCR, keeping a single row per CDR3 protein. Found here are approximately 300,000 distinct CDR3 sequences, under 8.5% of them singletons; the top ten hold approximately 23%. This clonotype has just a few counts. Germline V gene lookup returns CDR1 SGHTA and CDR2 FQGNSA. The CDR3 contains 14 residues. With 1 base clipped from V and 10 bases from J, the junction kept 4 bases outside the gene matches. Sequencing input: PBMCs or a T cell subset sorted from them (not recorded which). The TCR was taken from a young man who had mild COVID-19 (a few samples of this study predate the infection). Cell type and time point are not known. The V and J genes are TRBV7-2 and TRBJ1-1; 12 nucleotides align to TRBD1. The CDR3 DNA reads as TGTGCCAGCAGCTTAGGGGACAGGGGGCAAGGAGCTTTCTTT. It yields the protein CASSLGDRGQGAFF.